Many counts were recorded for the clone carrying this T cell receptor beta chain. Its antigen is currently unknown. The junction and the germline gene differ at one end; a read error may be behind it. These data are taken from a study of T cell repertoires in cytomegalovirus infection. The overall study: An indication of both CMV infection and matching HLA type came from public TCR beta signatures.

Study-wide findings and caveats: HLA-C-restricted CMV-specific TCR beta clonotypes prevailed in the ex vivo response. Public TCR beta family frequency separated CMV-and-HLA carriers, including in an independent cohort.

TCRdb called the reads again in MiXCR, with one record for every CDR3 protein. The sample has roughly 280,000 distinct CDR3 sequences, less than 9.5% seen once. Germline CDR1 is DFQATT and CDR2 is SNEGSKA (reference sequence). The CDR3 extends over 18 amino acids. This TCR came from a human donor in good health (CMV status not recorded). Some clones in this sample may be carry-over from other donors' samples. Specimen: PBMCs. The chain combines TRBV20-1 with TRBJ2-1; 11 nucleotides agree with TRBD2. The CDR3 reads CSARERTKRLAGFTEQFF. The CDR3 bases are TGCAGTGCGAGAGAAAGGACTAAGAGACTAGCGGGGTTTACTGAGCAGTTCTTC.